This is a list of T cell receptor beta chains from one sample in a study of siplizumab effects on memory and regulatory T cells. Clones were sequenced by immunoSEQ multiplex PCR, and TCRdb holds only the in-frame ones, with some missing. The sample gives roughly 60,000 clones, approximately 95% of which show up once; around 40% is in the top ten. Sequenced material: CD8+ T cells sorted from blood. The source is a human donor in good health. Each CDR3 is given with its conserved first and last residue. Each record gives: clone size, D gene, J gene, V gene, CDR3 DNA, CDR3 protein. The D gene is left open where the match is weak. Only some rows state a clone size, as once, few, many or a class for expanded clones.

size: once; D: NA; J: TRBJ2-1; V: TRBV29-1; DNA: TGCAGCGTTGAATCCGGATGGGGCGGCGACTACAATGAGCAGTTCTTC; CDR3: CSVESGWGGDYNEQFF
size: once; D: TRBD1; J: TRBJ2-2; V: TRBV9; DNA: TGTGCCAGCAACCCAACAGGGGGCTCCGGGGAGCTGTTTTTT; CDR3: CASNPTGGSGELFF
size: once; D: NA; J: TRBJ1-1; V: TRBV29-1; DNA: TGCAGCGTTGAAGACATAGGGGCTGAAGCTTTCTTT; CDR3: CSVEDIGAEAFF
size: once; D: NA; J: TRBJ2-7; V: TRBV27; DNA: TGTGCCAGCAGTTTATCGACTTCCTACGAGCAGTACTTC; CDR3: CASSLSTSYEQYF
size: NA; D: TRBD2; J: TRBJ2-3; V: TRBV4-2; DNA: TGTGCCAGCAGCCAAGATCCTGGACTAGCGGGAGAGCCGGCAGATACGCAGTATTTT; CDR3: CASSQDPGLAGEPADTQYF
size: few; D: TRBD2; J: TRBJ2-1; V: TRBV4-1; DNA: TGCGCCAGCAGCCTCTTAGCGGGAGGGGATCTTTTGGAGCAGTTCTTC; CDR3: CASSLLAGGDLLEQFF
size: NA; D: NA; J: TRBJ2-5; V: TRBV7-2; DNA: TGTGCCAGCAGCCGTTTTGAGCGGAGAGAGTACCAAGAGACCCAGTACTTC; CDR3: CASSRFERREYQETQYF
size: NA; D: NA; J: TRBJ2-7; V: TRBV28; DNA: TGTGCCAGCAACCTTTTAGGGGGAGAGCAAGAGCAGTACTTC; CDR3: CASNLLGGEQEQYF
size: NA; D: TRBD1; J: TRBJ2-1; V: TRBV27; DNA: TGTGCCAGCAGTCCCGACAGGGATGACAATGAGCAGTTCTTC; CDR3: CASSPDRDDNEQFF
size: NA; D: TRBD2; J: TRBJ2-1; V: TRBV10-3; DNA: TGTGCCATCAGTGAGTCCGCTAGCGGGTACAATGAGCAGTTCTTC; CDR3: CAISESASGYNEQFF
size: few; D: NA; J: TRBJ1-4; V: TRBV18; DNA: TGTGCCAGCTCACCAATAGGGGAGCTAGAAAAACTGTTTTTT; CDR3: CASSPIGELEKLFF
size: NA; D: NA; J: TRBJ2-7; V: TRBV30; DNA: TGTGCCTGGATTGGCTCAGCCTCCTACGAGCAGTACTTC; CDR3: CAWIGSASYEQYF
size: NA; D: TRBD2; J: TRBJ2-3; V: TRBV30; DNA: TGTGCCTGGAGTGCGGCTAGCGGGAGGGTAGATACGCAGTATTTT; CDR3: CAWSAASGRVDTQYF
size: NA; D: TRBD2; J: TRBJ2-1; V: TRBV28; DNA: TGTGCCAGCGGTGTTAGCGGGGGGACACCCAATGAGCAGTTCTTC; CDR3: CASGVSGGTPNEQFF
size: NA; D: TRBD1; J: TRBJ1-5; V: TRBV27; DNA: TGTGCCAGCAGTTTAACCAGACAGGGGAATCAGCCCCAGCATTTT; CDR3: CASSLTRQGNQPQHF
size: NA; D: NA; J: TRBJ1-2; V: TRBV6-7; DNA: TGTGCCAGCAGTACCCTTATCGGGGAATACTATGGCTACACCTTC; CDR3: CASSTLIGEYYGYTF
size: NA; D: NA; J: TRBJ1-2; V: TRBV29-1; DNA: TGCAGCGTTCAGGAGGCTGGCTACACCTTC; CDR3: CSVQEAGYTF
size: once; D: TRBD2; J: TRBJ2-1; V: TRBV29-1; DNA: TGCAGCGTTAGCGGGAGGGATTCCAATGAGCAGTTCTTC; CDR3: CSVSGRDSNEQFF
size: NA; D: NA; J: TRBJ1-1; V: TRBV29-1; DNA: TGCAGCGTTGTCCTGGGCACTGAAGCTTTCTTT; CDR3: CSVVLGTEAFF
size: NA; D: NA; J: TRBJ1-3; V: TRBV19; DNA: TGTGCCAGTAGACCTCGGGGATTCTCTGGAAACACCATATATTTT; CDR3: CASRPRGFSGNTIYF
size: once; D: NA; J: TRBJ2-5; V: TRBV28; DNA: TGTGCCAGCAGTTTGGGGACCGGGACCCAGTACTTC; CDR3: CASSLGTGTQYF
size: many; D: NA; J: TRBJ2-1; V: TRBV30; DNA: TGTGCCTGGAGTACCCCCAGTGGCGAGCAGTTCTTC; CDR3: CAWSTPSGEQFF
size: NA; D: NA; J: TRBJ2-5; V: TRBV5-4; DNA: TGTGCCAGCAGTCTAGGACAGTCCCAAGAGACCCAGTACTTC; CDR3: CASSLGQSQETQYF
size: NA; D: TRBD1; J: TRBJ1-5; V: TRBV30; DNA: TGTGCCTGGTCTACAGGGGACGATCAGCCCCAGCATTTT; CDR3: CAWSTGDDQPQHF
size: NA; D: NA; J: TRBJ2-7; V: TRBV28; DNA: TGTGCCAGCAGGATCCTGAATAGCGGCACCTACGAGCAGTACTTC; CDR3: CASRILNSGTYEQYF
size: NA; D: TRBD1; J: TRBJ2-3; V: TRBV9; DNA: TGTGCCAGCAGCAGGGGGCGCGGCACAGATACGCAGTATTTT; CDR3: CASSRGRGTDTQYF
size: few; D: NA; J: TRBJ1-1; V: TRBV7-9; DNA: TGTGCCAGCAGCCTTCCACCGAACACTGAAGCTTTCTTT; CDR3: CASSLPPNTEAFF
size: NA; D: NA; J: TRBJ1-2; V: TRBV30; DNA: TGTGCCTGGAGTCCTCTATCGGCCAACTATGGCTACACCTTC; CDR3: CAWSPLSANYGYTF
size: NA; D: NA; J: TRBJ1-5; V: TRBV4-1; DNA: TGCGCCAGCAGCCCCCGGACCGGGGGGGGCTTAAGCAATCAGCCCCAGCATTTT; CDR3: CASSPRTGGGLSNQPQHF
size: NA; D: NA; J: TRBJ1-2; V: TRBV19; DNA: TGTGCCAGTAGTATAGGGGCTGAGACTGGCTACACCTTC; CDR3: CASSIGAETGYTF
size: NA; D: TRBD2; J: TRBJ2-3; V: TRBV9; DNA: TGTGCCAGCAGCGGGGGACTAGCTGACACAGATACGCAGTATTTT; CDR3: CASSGGLADTDTQYF
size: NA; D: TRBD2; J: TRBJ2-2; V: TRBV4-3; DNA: TGCGCCAGCAGCCAAGATCGACTAGCGGGGGTGAACACCGGGGAGCTGTTTTTT; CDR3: CASSQDRLAGVNTGELFF
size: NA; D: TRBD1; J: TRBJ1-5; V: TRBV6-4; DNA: TGTGCCAGCAGTACTACAGGGGACCCTCAGCCCCAGCATTTT; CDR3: CASSTTGDPQPQHF
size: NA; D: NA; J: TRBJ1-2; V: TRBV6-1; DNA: TGTGCCAGCAGTGAAGGGTGGACTGACTTC; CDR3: CASSEGWTDF
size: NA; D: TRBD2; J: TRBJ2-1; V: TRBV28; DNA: TGTGCCAGCAGTTTATACCTAGCGGGAGTTAATGAGCAGTTCTTC; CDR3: CASSLYLAGVNEQFF
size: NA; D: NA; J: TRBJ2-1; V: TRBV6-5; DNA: TGTGCCACTGGGGAAGGAGGTGAGCAGTTCTTC; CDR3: CATGEGGEQFF
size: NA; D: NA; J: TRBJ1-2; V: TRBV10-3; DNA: TGTGCCACCACACCCCGATCCGGGACCCCTCTTAACTATGGCTACACCTTC; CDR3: CATTPRSGTPLNYGYTF
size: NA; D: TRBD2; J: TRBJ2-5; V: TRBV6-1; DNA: TGTGCCAGCAGTGATAGTAGCGGGAGGTTGGAGACCCAGTACTTC; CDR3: CASSDSSGRLETQYF
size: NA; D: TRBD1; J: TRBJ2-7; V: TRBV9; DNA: TGTGCCAGCAGCGCCGGTGGGACAGGTTACGAGCAGTACTTC; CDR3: CASSAGGTGYEQYF
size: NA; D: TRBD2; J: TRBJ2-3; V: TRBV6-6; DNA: TGTGCCAGCAGTTACTGGATAGCGGGAGAAGATACGCAGTATTTT; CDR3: CASSYWIAGEDTQYF
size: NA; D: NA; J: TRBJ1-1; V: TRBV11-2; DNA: TGTGCCAGCAGCTTAGACTGGGGGCCGGGCACTGAAGCTTTCTTT; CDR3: CASSLDWGPGTEAFF
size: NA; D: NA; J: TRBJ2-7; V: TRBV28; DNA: TGTGCCAGCAGCAACTGGTACGAGCAGTACTTC; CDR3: CASSNWYEQYF
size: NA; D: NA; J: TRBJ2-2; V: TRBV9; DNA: TGTGCCAGCAGCGCAGGACACTCGAACACCGGGGAGCTGTTTTTT; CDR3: CASSAGHSNTGELFF